The clone carrying this TCR beta chain showed up many times. Its target is unknown. Looked up from germline, CDR1 is LGHNA and CDR2 is YNFKEQ. V gave up 0 bases and J gave up 7 bases, with 6 bases separating them. The CDR3 is made up of 12 amino acids. TCRdb re-called the multiplex PCR reads with MiXCR, one entry per CDR3 protein. The table shows roughly 80,000 distinct CDR3 sequences, with about 20% occurring only once. This sample was included in a study of breast tumors, draining lymph nodes, adjacent tissues. Study results and limitations: Data only fit, rather than demonstrated, lymph node origin of most tumor T cells. Luminal-like breast cancer showed significantly greater tumor-nontumor repertoire similarity than basal-like breast cancer did.

Axillary draining lymph nodes of breast cancer patients supplied the node samples. This TCR was recovered from a female donor with breast cancer. Some clones in this sample may be carry-over from other donors' samples. This chain joins TRBV4-2 and TRBJ1-2; D uncertain. Sequenced sample: axillary lymph node tissue. The CDR3 protein is CASSQEGFGYTF. Here the CDR3 DNA reads TGTGCCAGCAGCCAAGAAGGTTTTGGCTACACCTTC.